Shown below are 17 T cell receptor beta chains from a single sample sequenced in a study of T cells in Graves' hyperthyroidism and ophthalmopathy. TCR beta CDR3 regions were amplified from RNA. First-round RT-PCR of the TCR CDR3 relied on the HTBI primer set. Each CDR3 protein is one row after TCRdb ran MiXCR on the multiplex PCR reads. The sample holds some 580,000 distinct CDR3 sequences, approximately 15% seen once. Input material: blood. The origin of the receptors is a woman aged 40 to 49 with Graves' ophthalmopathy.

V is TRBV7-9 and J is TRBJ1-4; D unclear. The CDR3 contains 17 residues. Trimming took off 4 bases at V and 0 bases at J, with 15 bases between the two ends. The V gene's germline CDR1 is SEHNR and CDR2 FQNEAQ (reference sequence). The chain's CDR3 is CASSSIPLSATNEKLFF. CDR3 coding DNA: TGTGCCAGCAGCTCAATCCCCCTGTCTGCAACTAATGAAAAACTGTTTTTT.

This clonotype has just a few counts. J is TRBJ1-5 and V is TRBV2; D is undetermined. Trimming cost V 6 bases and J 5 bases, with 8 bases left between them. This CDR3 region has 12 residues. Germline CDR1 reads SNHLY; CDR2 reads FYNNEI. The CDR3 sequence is CASRERYQPQHF. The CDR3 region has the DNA TGTGCCAGCAGGGAAAGGTATCAGCCCCAGCATTTT. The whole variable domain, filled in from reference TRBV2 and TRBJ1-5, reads EPEVTQTPSHQVTQMGQEVILRCVPISNHLYFYWYRQILGQKVEFLVSFYNNEISEKSEIFDDQFSVERPDGSNFTLKIRSTKLEDSAMYFCASRERYQPQHFGDGTRLSIL.

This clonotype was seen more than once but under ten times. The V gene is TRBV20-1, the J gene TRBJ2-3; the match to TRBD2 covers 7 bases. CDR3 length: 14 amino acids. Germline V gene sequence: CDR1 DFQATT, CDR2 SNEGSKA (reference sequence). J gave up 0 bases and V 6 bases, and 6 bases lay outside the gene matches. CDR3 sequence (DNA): TGCAGTGCCCTCGTGGGGGGGAGCACAGATACGCAGTATTTT. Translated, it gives CSALVGGSTDTQYF.

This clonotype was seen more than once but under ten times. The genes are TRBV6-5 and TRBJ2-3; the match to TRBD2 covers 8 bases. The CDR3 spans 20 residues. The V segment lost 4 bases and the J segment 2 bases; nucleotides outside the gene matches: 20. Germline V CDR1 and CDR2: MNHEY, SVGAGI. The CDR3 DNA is TGTGCCAGCAGTTCGGCCGTCGCGGGAGGCCCCAAACTTCTCACAGATACGCAGTATTTT. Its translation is CASSSAVAGGPKLLTDTQYF.

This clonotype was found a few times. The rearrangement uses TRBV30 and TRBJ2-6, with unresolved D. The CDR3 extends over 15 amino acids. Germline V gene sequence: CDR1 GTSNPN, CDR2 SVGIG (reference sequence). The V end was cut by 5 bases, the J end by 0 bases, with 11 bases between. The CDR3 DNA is TGTGCCTGGGCCCCCTGGAGCTCTGGGGCCAACGTCCTGACTTTC. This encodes CAWAPWSSGANVLTF. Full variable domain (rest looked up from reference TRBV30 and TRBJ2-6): SQTIHQWPATLVQPVGSPLSLECTVEGTSNPNLYWYRQAAGRGLQLLFYSVGIGQISSEVPQNLSASRPQDRQFILSSKKLLLSDSGFYLCAWAPWSSGANVLTFGAGSRLTVL.

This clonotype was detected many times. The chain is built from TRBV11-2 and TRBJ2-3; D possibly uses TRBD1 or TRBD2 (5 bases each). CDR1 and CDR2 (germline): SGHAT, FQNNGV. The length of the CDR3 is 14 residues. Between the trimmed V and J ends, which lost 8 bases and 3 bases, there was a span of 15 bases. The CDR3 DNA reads TGTGCCAGCGGCAGGGACCTGAGGACAGATACGCAGTATTTT. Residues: CASGRDLRTDTQYF.

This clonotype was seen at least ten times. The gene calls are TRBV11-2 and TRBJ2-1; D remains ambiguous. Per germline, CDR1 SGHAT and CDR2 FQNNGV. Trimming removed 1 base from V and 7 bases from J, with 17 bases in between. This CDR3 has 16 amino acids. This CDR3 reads CASSLGRGSPGNEQFF. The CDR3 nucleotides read TGTGCCAGCAGCTTAGGACGCGGATCCCCGGGTAATGAGCAGTTCTTC.

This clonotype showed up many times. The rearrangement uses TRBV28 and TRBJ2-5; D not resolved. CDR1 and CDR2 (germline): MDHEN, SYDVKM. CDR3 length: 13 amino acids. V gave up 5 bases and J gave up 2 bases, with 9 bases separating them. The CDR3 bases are TGTGCCAGCAGTGAGCTAGTTCAAGAGACCCAGTACTTC. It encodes CASSELVQETQYF.

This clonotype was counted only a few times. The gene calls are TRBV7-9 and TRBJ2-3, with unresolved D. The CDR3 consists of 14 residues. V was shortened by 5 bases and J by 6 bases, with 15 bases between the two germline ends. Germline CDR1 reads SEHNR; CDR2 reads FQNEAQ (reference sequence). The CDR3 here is CASSPVASADTQYF. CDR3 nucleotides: TGTGCCAGCAGCCCCGTCGCGAGTGCGGATACGCAGTATTTT.

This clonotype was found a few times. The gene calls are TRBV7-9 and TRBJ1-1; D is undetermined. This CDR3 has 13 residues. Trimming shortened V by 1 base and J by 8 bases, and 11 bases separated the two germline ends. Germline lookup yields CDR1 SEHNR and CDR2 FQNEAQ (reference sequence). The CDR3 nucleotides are TGTGCCAGCAGCTTAGTCGACAACGGAGAAGCTTTCTTT. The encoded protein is CASSLVDNGEAFF.

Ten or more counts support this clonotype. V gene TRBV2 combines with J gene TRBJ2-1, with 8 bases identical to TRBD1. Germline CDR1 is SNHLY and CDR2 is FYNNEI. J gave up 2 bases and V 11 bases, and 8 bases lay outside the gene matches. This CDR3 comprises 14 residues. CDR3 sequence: CAGSTGQAYNEQFF. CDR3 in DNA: TGTGCCGGATCCACGGGACAGGCCTACAATGAGCAGTTCTTC.

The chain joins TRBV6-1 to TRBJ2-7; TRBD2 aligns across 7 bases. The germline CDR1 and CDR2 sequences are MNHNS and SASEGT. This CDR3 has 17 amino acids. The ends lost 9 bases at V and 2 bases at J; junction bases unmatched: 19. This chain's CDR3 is CASGKSSGGSRAYEQYF. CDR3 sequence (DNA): TGTGCCAGTGGAAAGTCGAGCGGCGGGAGTCGGGCCTACGAGCAGTACTTC.

The CDR3 coding sequence is TGTGCCAGCAGCTTGTGGGGCGCCGCTGGTGAGCAGTTCTTC. Translated: CASSLWGAAGEQFF. This chain joins TRBV5-6 and TRBJ2-1; TRBD1 is a possible D gene (5 bases). Germline V gives CDR1 SGHDT, CDR2 YYEEEE. The V end was cut by 1 base, the J end by 9 bases, with 14 bases between. The CDR3 loop spans 14 amino acids.

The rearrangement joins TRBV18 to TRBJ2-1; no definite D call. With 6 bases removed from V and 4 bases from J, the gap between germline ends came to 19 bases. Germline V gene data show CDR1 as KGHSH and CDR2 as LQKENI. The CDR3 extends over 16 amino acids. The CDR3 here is CASSRGTGPSYNEQFF. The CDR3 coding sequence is TGTGCCAGCTCTCGAGGTACCGGGCCATCATACAATGAGCAGTTCTTC. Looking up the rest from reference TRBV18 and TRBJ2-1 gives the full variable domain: NAGVMQNPRHLVRRRGQEARLRCSPMKGHSHVYWYRQLPEEGLKFMVYLQKENIIDESGMPKERFSAEFPKEGPSILRIQQVVRGDSAAYFCASSRGTGPSYNEQFFGPGTRLTVL.

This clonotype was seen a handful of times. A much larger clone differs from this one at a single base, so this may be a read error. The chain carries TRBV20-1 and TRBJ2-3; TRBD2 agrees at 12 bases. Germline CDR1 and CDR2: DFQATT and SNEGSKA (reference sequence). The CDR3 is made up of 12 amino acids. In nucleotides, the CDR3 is TGCAGTCTAGCGGGAGGGCCAGATACGCAGTGTTTT. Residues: CSLAGGPDTQCF.

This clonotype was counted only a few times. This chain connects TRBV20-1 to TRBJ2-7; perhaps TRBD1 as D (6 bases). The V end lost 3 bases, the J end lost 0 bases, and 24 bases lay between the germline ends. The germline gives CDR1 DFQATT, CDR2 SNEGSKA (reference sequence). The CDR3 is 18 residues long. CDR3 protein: CSARRPEQGSRSSYEQYF. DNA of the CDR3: TGCAGTGCTAGGCGCCCCGAACAGGGCAGCCGGAGCTCCTACGAGCAGTACTTC.

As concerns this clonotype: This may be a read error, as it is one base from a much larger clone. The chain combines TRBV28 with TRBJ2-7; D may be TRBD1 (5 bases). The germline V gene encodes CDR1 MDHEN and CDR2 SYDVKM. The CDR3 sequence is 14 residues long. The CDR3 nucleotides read TGTGTCAGCAGTTTATGGGGCAGCTCCTACGAGCAGTACTTC. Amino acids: CVSSLWGSSYEQYF.